Detailed here is one T cell receptor (beta chain). Antigen specificity is unknown. CDR1 is DFQATT, CDR2 SNEGSKA, per germline (reference sequence). The CDR3 is 18 amino acids. V shed 3 bases and J 1 base; nucleotides not matched to a gene: 14. This record comes from a study of T cells in Graves' hyperthyroidism and ophthalmopathy. Regions amplified from RNA transcripts were the TCR beta CDR3 regions. Primed by the HTBI set, a first-round RT-PCR was run on the TCR CDR3. TCRdb re-analysed the multiplex PCR reads in MiXCR, keeping a single row per CDR3 protein. The sample lists about 350,000 distinct CDR3 sequences; approximately 15% were seen once. Notes on the study in general: A median approximately 6.5 months before onset, the model predicted ophthalmopathy.

Hyperthyroidism had been newly diagnosed in patients aged 18 to 65, and its duration was under 2 months. The genes are TRBV20-1 and TRBJ1-5, with 8 bases matching TRBD1. Material for sequencing was blood. The TCR comes from a woman in her thirties with Graves' hyperthyroidism. CDR3 coding DNA: TGCAGTGCTAGTGGGACAGGCGTTGGGGGCATGAGCAATCAGCCCCAGCATTTT. It codes for CSASGTGVGGMSNQPQHF.